This T cell receptor (beta chain) derives from a study of blood T cell repertoires in COVID-19. Study-level background: The study drew acute and convalescent COVID-19 samples from the United States, Italy and Spain. PBMCs, B-cell-depleted T cells, or T cells were the source of the cDNA or gDNA that made up the material.

This clone was found a few times. Across 20 to 25 US areas, participants ranged in age from about 18 to 90 years. Which cohort a participant joined came from the clinical history participants gave. Germline V lookup: CDR1 SEHNR, CDR2 FQNEAQ (reference sequence). Trimming cost V 5 bases and J 0 bases, with 10 bases left between them. The CDR3 runs to 14 residues. Clones were sequenced by immunoSEQ multiplex PCR, and TCRdb holds only the in-frame ones, with some missing. The repertoire consists of about 280,000 clones, with more than 80% occurring once and the leading ten covering approximately 4%. The receptor's source is a woman aged 25 to 39 with acute COVID-19. The rearrangement links TRBV7-9 to TRBJ1-1; D is undetermined. The sample consisted of PBMCs or T cells enriched from blood (not recorded which). The CDR3 reads CASSQQNMNTEAFF. The CDR3 DNA sequence: TGTGCCAGCAGCCAACAGAACATGAACACTGAAGCTTTCTTT. The full variable domain, its missing parts supplied by reference TRBV7-9 and TRBJ1-1, is DTGVSQNPRHKITKRGQNVTFRCDPISEHNRLYWYRQTLGQGPEFLTYFQNEAQLEKSRLLSDRFSAERPKGSFSTLEIQRTEQGDSAMYLCASSQQNMNTEAFFGQGTRLTVV.